Sequencing of this T cell receptor (beta chain) was carried out in a study of graft-versus-host responses after intestinal transplantation. Study-wide context: Anti-thymocyte globulin induction, then tacrolimus and steroids for roughly 3 years, went to all recipients. Points from the study as a whole: Recipient marrow harbored GvH clones, some of which surfaced first in ileum or blood.

This table comes from immunoSEQ multiplex PCR, and its TCRdb copy is limited to in-frame clones, with some not included. The data contain 130,000 to 150,000 clones, 92% of them singletons. This clone was seen a few times. The antigen is unknown. Germline values: CDR1 SGHRS, CDR2 YFSETQ. V lost 4 bases and J lost 3; bases outside the gene matches: 9. This CDR3 region has 15 residues. Sequenced material: unstimulated CD4+ T cells sorted from spleen or lymph node cells, taken before intestinal transplant. The chain employs TRBV5-1 and TRBJ1-1, with TRBD1 matching 7 bases. The clonotype was recovered from a human donor who received an intestinal transplant. The CDR3, as DNA: TGCGCCAGCAGCATAGAGGGGGCAATGGACACTGAAGCTTTCTTT. Translated, it gives CASSIEGAMDTEAFF.